Included here is one T cell receptor (beta chain) sequence, with context. Its antigen is as yet unknown. The data were obtained in a study of blood T cells in healthy people across ages. Researchers collected about 10 milliliters of peripheral blood from every single donor. Trimming took off 4 bases at V and 6 bases at J, with 8 bases between the two ends. CDR1 and CDR2 from the germline V gene are MNHNY and SVGAGI (reference sequence). This CDR3 is 12 amino acids long. General study findings and limits: More naive CD4+ cells and higher diversity were found in long-lived than in aged donors.

It was with a sample-barcoded 5' primer and a J-beta primer mix that a second PCR of roughly 7 to 11 cycles was run. TCRdb processed the 5' RACE reads anew with MiXCR; each CDR3 protein has one entry. Among 800,000 to 1,300,000 distinct CDR3 sequences, less than 25% were seen once, and the ten largest hold around 0.75%. This sample was also put to use in a study of T cells of mothers and their children. That source reports: RNA extracted was entirely used for cDNA synthesis, approximately 1.4 ug per 15 ul.

Sequencing used blood. The sequence was collected from a girl aged 2 to 9 in good health. This chain connects TRBV6-6 to TRBJ2-3; D ambiguous. The CDR3 bases are TGTGCCAGCAGTTTATTCAAGGATACGCAGTATTTT. Translating it yields CASSLFKDTQYF.